Presented here are 26 T cell receptor beta chains from one specimen sequenced in a study of blood T cell repertoires in COVID-19. Profiled with immunoSEQ multiplex PCR; TCRdb holds only in-frame clones, not every one. Of 130,000 or so clones listed, 70% to 85% are singletons. The specimen sequenced was peripheral blood. The source of these receptors is a woman in her fifties or sixties with acute or convalescent COVID-19.

The chain combines TRBV6-5 with TRBJ1-1, with D hard to call. V was clipped by 0 bases and J by 5 bases, with 13 bases between them. The CDR3 has 15 residues. CDR1 is MNHEY and CDR2 is SVGAGI in the germline V gene. The CDR3 nucleotides are TGTGCCAGCAGTTACTCGCCAGGTTTCCCAACTGAAGCTTTCTTT. Protein product: CASSYSPGFPTEAFF.

The chain combines TRBV28 with TRBJ1-3; TRBD1 might be the D (5 bases). The CDR3 contains 12 residues. CDR1 MDHEN and CDR2 SYDVKM come from the germline V gene. The V end was cut by 10 bases, the J end by 7 bases, with 14 bases between. CDR3 in DNA: TGTGCCATTGAGGGACTCGGGAACACCATATATTTT. Translation gives CAIEGLGNTIYF.

The CDR3 DNA follows: TGCGCCAGCAGCACCTTAGCGGGGGCGGTAGGCAATGAGCAGTTCTTC. This encodes CASSTLAGAVGNEQFF. The V gene is TRBV5-1, the J gene TRBJ2-1; 9 bases agree with TRBD2. From germline, CDR1 is SGHRS and CDR2 YFSETQ. Losses at the gene ends were 4 bases for V and 6 bases for J; bases not matched to a gene: 11. This CDR3 is 16 amino acids long.

The V call is TRBV7-3, the J call TRBJ2-6; possible D gene TRBD1, 5 bases. The CDR3 has 16 residues. Germline CDR1 reads SGHTA; CDR2 reads FQGTGA. The V and J ends lost 5 bases and 0 bases respectively, with 11 bases between them. The CDR3 DNA reads TGTGCCAGCAGCCCTAGGGGCCCCTCTGGGGCCAACGTCCTGACTTTC. It translates to CASSPRGPSGANVLTF.

The CDR3 bases are TGTGCCAGCTCGCCTACCTCGGGGGGGAACACTGAAGCTTTCTTT. Translation gives CASSPTSGGNTEAFF. The chain combines TRBV18 with TRBJ1-1; weak D call: TRBD1 (5 bases). CDR3 size: 15 residues. V lost 6 bases to trimming and J lost 1 base, with 15 bases between them. Per the germline V gene, CDR1 is KGHSH and CDR2 is LQKENI.

This rearrangement joins TRBV12-3 or TRBV12-4 to TRBJ1-2; TRBD1 is a possible D gene (6 bases). The V and J ends lost 6 bases and 8 bases respectively, with 13 bases between them. This CDR3 is 12 amino acids long. CDR3 bases: TGTGCCAGCAGAGAAACAGGGAGAGGCTACACCTTC. This codes for CASRETGRGYTF.

The V call is TRBV4-2, the J call TRBJ1-2; 9 positions agree with TRBD1. Germline values: CDR1 LGHNA, CDR2 YNFKEQ. The length of the CDR3 is 16 residues. After removal of 0 bases from V and 4 bases from J, the junction contained 6 bases not matched to a gene. The CDR3 region is CASSQEKGQGVYGYTF. The CDR3 DNA reads as TGTGCCAGCAGCCAAGAAAAGGGACAGGGCGTCTATGGCTACACCTTC.

The rearrangement joins TRBV4-2 to TRBJ2-5; D not resolved. CDR1 and CDR2 from the germline V gene are LGHNA and YNFKEQ. Trimming pared 8 bases from V and 5 bases from J, leaving 18 bases between. There are 14 residues in the CDR3. CDR3 DNA sequence: TGTGCCAGCTCCTCAGAAACGTCGAGGGAGACCCAGTACTTC. This gives the protein CASSSETSRETQYF.

This CDR3 reads CASSKADRGNEQYV. The CDR3 DNA reads TGTGCCAGCAGCAAAGCCGACAGGGGAAACGAGCAGTACGTC. The chain links TRBV21-1 to TRBJ2-7; the D call of TRBD1 is as the table states it, not checked on the DNA. TRBV21-1 is termed a pseudogene. The CDR3 consists of 14 residues.

This chain links TRBV9 with TRBJ2-5; possibly TRBD2 for D (8 bases). V lost 3 bases and J 0 bases, leaving 15 bases between the germline ends. The CDR3 is 16 amino acids. Germline CDR1 SGDLS, CDR2 YYNGEE. CDR3 residues: CASSGPGGTDQETQYF. The CDR3 DNA sequence: TGTGCCAGCAGCGGGCCGGGGGGGACAGACCAAGAGACCCAGTACTTC. The whole variable domain, remainder taken from reference TRBV9 and TRBJ2-5, is DSGVTQTPKHLITATGQRVTLRCSPRSGDLSVYWYQQSLDQGLQFLIQYYNGEERAKGNILERFSAQQFPDLHSELNLSSLELGDSALYFCASSGPGGTDQETQYFGPGTRLLVL.

Regarding this clone: The junction differs from germline at one of its ends, possibly a read error. This rearrangement joins TRBV6-5 to TRBJ1-2, with D perhaps matching TRBD1 (5 bases). Germline CDR1 is MNHEY and CDR2 is SVGAGI. This CDR3 region has 14 residues. CDR3 amino acids: CAGRKGKPNYGYTF. For the CDR3, the DNA is TGTGCCGGCAGGAAGGGGAAACCTAACTATGGCTACACCTTC.

The V and J genes are TRBV6-5 and TRBJ1-2, with D uncertain. Between the trimmed V and J ends, which lost 10 bases and 4 bases, there was a span of 16 bases. CDR3 length: 13 residues. Germline values: CDR1 MNHEY, CDR2 SVGAGI. The CDR3 sequence: CATTRLSGYGYTF. CDR3 nucleotide sequence: TGTGCCACCACTAGGTTGTCGGGCTATGGCTACACCTTC.

This chain links TRBV4-1 with TRBJ1-5; 9 bases line up with TRBD1. CDR3 length: 16 amino acids. From germline, CDR1 is MGHRA and CDR2 YSYEKL. V was clipped by 6 bases and J by 7 bases; unmatched bases: 13. CDR3 in amino acids: CASRPIPGQGNQPQHF. CDR3 bases: TGCGCCAGCAGACCTATCCCGGGACAGGGAAACCAGCCCCAGCATTTT.

In this sample, this clone turned up a few times. The J gene is TRBJ1-2, the V gene TRBV5-4; 8 bases are shared with TRBD1. Germline values: CDR1 SGHNT, CDR2 YYREEE (reference sequence). The CDR3 is made up of 15 amino acids. The junction had 4 bases not matched to a gene; V was cut back by 0 bases and J by 3 bases. The CDR3 protein is CASSLGGQGDYGYTF. The CDR3 DNA reads TGTGCCAGCAGCTTGGGAGGACAGGGTGACTATGGCTACACCTTC.

V is TRBV6-2 or TRBV6-3 and J is TRBJ2-1, with D perhaps TRBD2 (6 bases). Germline CDR1 MNHEY, CDR2 SVGEGT. V lost 1 base and J lost 9, with 16 bases in between. The CDR3 sequence is 15 residues long. Here the CDR3 reads CASSYLAGFVVEQFF. DNA of the CDR3: TGTGCCAGCAGTTACTTGGCGGGGTTCGTGGTTGAGCAGTTCTTC.

This rearrangement joins TRBV5-1 to TRBJ1-1; tentatively, D is TRBD1 (6 bases). Per the germline V gene, CDR1 is SGHRS and CDR2 is YFSETQ. Trimming removed 5 bases at V and 0 bases at J, with 11 bases between. This CDR3 has 14 residues. DNA for the CDR3: TGCGCCAGCAGGGTGGGACATATGAACACTGAAGCTTTCTTT. This encodes CASRVGHMNTEAFF.

As regards this clone: In the same sample, other DNA sequences code for this CDR3. V usage is TRBV5-4 and J usage is TRBJ2-3; 8 positions match TRBD1. V shed 2 bases, J shed 5 bases, and the junction held 7 bases outside the gene matches. The CDR3 extends over 15 amino acids. Germline CDR1 and CDR2: SGHNT and YYREEE (reference sequence). CDR3 residues: CASSFQGAGGDTQYF. DNA of the CDR3: TGTGCCAGCAGCTTTCAGGGGGCAGGGGGAGATACGCAGTATTTT.

The rearrangement links TRBV4-2 to TRBJ1-3; D is ambiguous. The CDR3 length is 16 residues. Germline V gene lookup returns CDR1 LGHNA and CDR2 YNFKEQ. V was pared by 0 bases and J by 8 bases, with 17 bases between. The CDR3 nucleotides are TGTGCCAGCAGCCAAGAGGGAGGAAAGGGTTTTGACACCATATATTTT. Protein: CASSQEGGKGFDTIYF.

The chain links TRBV10-3 to TRBJ1-1; D unresolved. Germline V gene sequence: CDR1 ENHRY, CDR2 SYGVKD. This CDR3 is 15 amino acids long. Deletions cut 0 bases from V and 5 bases from J, with 13 bases between. CDR3 in amino acids: CAISESSVQRTEAFF. The DNA for the CDR3 is TGTGCCATCAGTGAGTCCTCGGTCCAACGGACTGAAGCTTTCTTT.

This chain connects TRBV5-1 to TRBJ2-7; the match to TRBD1 covers 7 bases. With 2 bases clipped from V and 3 bases from J, the junction kept 17 bases outside the gene matches. The V gene's germline CDR1 is SGHRS and CDR2 YFSETQ. This CDR3 has 18 amino acids. The CDR3, as DNA: TGCGCCAGCAGCTTCCGTCCCCCTGGTGAGGGGGCCTTCTACGAGCAGTACGTC. Translation gives CASSFRPPGEGAFYEQYV.

This chain uses TRBV5-1 with TRBJ1-3; no definite D call. The CDR3 sequence is 16 residues long. From germline, CDR1 is SGHRS and CDR2 YFSETQ. The V end was cut by 0 bases, the J end by 1 base, with 11 bases between. For the CDR3, the DNA is TGCGCCAGCAGCTTGGTGAATTCGGGATCTGGAAACACCATATATTTT. This translates into CASSLVNSGSGNTIYF. Drawing the rest from reference TRBV5-1 and TRBJ1-3, the complete variable domain is KAGVTQTPRYLIKTRGQQVTLSCSPISGHRSVSWYQQTPGQGLQFLFEYFSETQRNKGNFPGRFSGRQFSNSRSEMNVSTLELGDSALYLCASSLVNSGSGNTIYFGEGSWLTVV.

The CDR3 protein is CASSSETGTGSRNGELFF. The DNA of the CDR3 is TGTGCCAGCAGCTCTGAGACAGGAACGGGTTCGCGGAACGGGGAGCTGTTTTTT. This chain uses TRBV11-3 with TRBJ2-2; a weak D match, TRBD1 (6 bases). The ends were cut back, 4 bases at V and 7 bases at J, with 25 bases in the middle. The CDR3 is 18 amino acids. From germline, CDR1 is SGHNT and CDR2 YENEEA.

The V gene is TRBV3-1 (or the pseudogene TRBV3-2), the J gene TRBJ1-1; D is possibly TRBD1 (5 bases). Trimming took off 0 bases at V and 2 bases at J, with 10 bases between the two ends. Germline CDR1 and CDR2: LGHDT and YNNKEL (reference sequence). There are 15 residues in the CDR3. The DNA for the CDR3 is TGTGCCAGCAGCCAAGATACAGGTGCTAACACTGAAGCTTTCTTT. It is translated as CASSQDTGANTEAFF.

The chain uses TRBV4-1 and TRBJ1-1, with D possibly TRBD1 on 5 matching bases. Trimming left V 4 bases short and J 5 bases short, with 11 bases between. CDR3 size: 13 residues. Germline CDR1 reads MGHRA; CDR2 reads YSYEKL. The CDR3 sequence: CASSLQGGTEAFF. DNA of the CDR3: TGCGCCAGCAGCCTTCAGGGAGGTACTGAAGCTTTCTTT.

The chain is built from TRBV29-1 and TRBJ2-4, with D possibly TRBD1 on 6 matching bases. The CDR3 has 14 residues. V was clipped by 0 bases and J by 5 bases, with 11 bases between them. CDR1 is SQVTM, CDR2 ANQGSEA, per germline. The CDR3 spells CSVEDRYRENIQYF. The DNA of the CDR3 is TGCAGCGTTGAAGATCGTTACAGGGAAAACATTCAGTACTTC.

The chain joins TRBV14 to TRBJ2-3, with D uncertain. The V end was cut by 1 base, the J end by 2 bases, with 7 bases between. CDR1 is SGHDN and CDR2 is FVKESK in the germline V gene. This CDR3 comprises 14 residues. The CDR3 DNA is TGTGCCAGCAGCCAAGTTAAATTCACAGATACGCAGTATTTT. Its translation: CASSQVKFTDTQYF.